Listed here are 18 T cell receptor beta chains from one sample, sequenced in a study of T cell responses to AZD1222 COVID-19 vaccine. Sequencing was performed with immunoSEQ multiplex PCR; in TCRdb, only in-frame clones are kept and a portion is missing. This table has 80,000 to 130,000 clones, around nine tenths appearing once. Sequenced material: peripheral blood, taken on day 0 of AZD1222 vaccination. Receptors were obtained from an adult in good health.

In nucleotides, the CDR3 is TGTGCCAGCAGTTCGGCCGGATGGAGCGATTCACCCCTCCACTTT. This codes for CASSSAGWSDSPLHF. The V and J genes are TRBV27 and TRBJ1-6, with D hard to call. The CDR3 length is 15 residues. CDR1 is MNHEY, CDR2 SMNVEV, per germline (reference sequence). V lost 4 bases and J lost 8, with 15 bases in between.

This sequence joins TRBV6-5 and TRBJ1-1; D is possibly TRBD1 (5 bases). This CDR3 contains 11 residues. Germline CDR1 is MNHEY and CDR2 is SVGAGI. CDR3 loop: CVALGTVEAFF. The CDR3 DNA reads TGTGTGGCGTTAGGGACGGTCGAAGCTTTCTTT.

The chain has TRBV6-1 and TRBJ2-1; TRBD2 matches 9 bases. Per the germline V gene, CDR1 is MNHNS and CDR2 is SASEGT. V shed 1 base and J 6 bases; nucleotides not matched to a gene: 13. The CDR3 extends over 18 amino acids. The CDR3 DNA is TGTGCCAGCAGTGAAGGAGTAGCGGGGGCTCGGGGAAGCAATGAGCAGTTCTTC. Encoded protein: CASSEGVAGARGSNEQFF.

This chain connects TRBV7-8 to TRBJ2-1, with D possibly TRBD2 on 6 matching bases. The CDR3 covers 14 residues. Germline CDR1 reads SGHVS; CDR2 reads FQNEAQ. Trimming shortened V by 1 base and J by 7 bases, and 11 bases separated the two germline ends. The CDR3 sequence is CASSLGLVGNEQFF. DNA for the CDR3: TGTGCCAGCAGCTTAGGACTAGTGGGGAATGAGCAGTTCTTC.

This chain uses TRBV7-8 with TRBJ1-2; no clear D. V gave up 1 base and J gave up 3 bases, with 6 bases separating them. Germline values: CDR1 SGHVS, CDR2 FQNEAQ. This CDR3 region has 13 residues. CDR3 amino acids: CASSLGGYYGYTF. The CDR3 DNA sequence: TGTGCCAGCAGCTTAGGTGGCTACTATGGCTACACCTTC.

This chain connects TRBV12-3 or TRBV12-4 to TRBJ2-2, with D possibly TRBD1 on 6 matching bases. This CDR3 region has 13 residues. V lost 6 bases, J lost 5 bases, and 10 bases lay in between. For the CDR3, the DNA is TGTGCCAGCAGAAAGGGGGAAACCGGGGAGCTGTTTTTT. Residues: CASRKGETGELFF.

The J gene is TRBJ2-5, the V gene TRBV15; D gene unclear. This CDR3 region has 15 residues. Trimming took off 0 bases at V and 5 bases at J, with 13 bases between the two ends. Germline CDR1 LNHNV, CDR2 YYDKDF (reference sequence). DNA for the CDR3: TGTGCCACCAGCAGAGATATGGGCGGCAGTGAGACCCAGTACTTC. It yields the protein CATSRDMGGSETQYF.

The chain uses TRBV15 and TRBJ1-1; D may be TRBD1 (5 bases). V gave up 0 bases and J gave up 3 bases, with 11 bases separating them. CDR1 and CDR2 from the germline V gene are LNHNV and YYDKDF (reference sequence). The CDR3 has 15 amino acids. The CDR3 is CATSRDRGMDTEAFF. CDR3 in DNA: TGTGCCACCAGCAGAGATCGGGGGATGGACACTGAAGCTTTCTTT.

V is TRBV6-1 and J is TRBJ2-7; possible D gene TRBD2, 7 bases. CDR1 is MNHNS, CDR2 SASEGT, per germline. Deletions cut 2 bases from V and 6 bases from J, with 29 bases between. This CDR3 region has 19 residues. CDR3 amino acids: CASSESTPGIGGARAEQYF. The CDR3 DNA is TGTGCCAGCAGTGAATCAACTCCGGGTATTGGGGGGGCACGAGCCGAGCAGTACTTC.

This clone showed up just a few times. A junction boundary mismatches the germline segment, possibly from a read error. The rearrangement links TRBV7-7 to TRBJ1-5; D is perhaps TRBD1 (6 bases). In germline, CDR1 is SSHAT, CDR2 FNYEAQ (reference sequence). The CDR3 totals 20 residues. The CDR3 here is CASSLGDRTPGHRGNQPQHF. The CDR3 DNA reads as TGTGCTAGCAGCTTGGGAGACAGGACCCCCGGGCATAGGGGCAATCAGCCCCAGCATTTT.

This clone was seen only once. The chain combines TRBV27 with TRBJ2-2; 11 bases map to TRBD1. The trim removed 7 bases at V and 6 bases at J, leaving 13 bases unmatched. Germline CDR1 is MNHEY and CDR2 is SMNVEV (reference sequence). This CDR3 has 17 amino acids. The CDR3 nucleotides read TGTGCCAGCAACTCACTAACCGGGACAGGGGGTTCCGGGGAGCTGTTTTTT. Its protein product is CASNSLTGTGGSGELFF.

The rearrangement uses TRBV16 and TRBJ2-2; 7 nucleotides align to TRBD1. This CDR3 region has 16 residues. Trimming took 4 bases from V and 9 from J; bases not matched to a gene: 14. CDR1 KGHSY and CDR2 FQNENV come from the germline V gene. In nucleotides, the CDR3 is TGTGCCAGCAGCCGTGGGCCCGGACAGGAGTCCTGGGAGCTGTTTTTT. It encodes CASSRGPGQESWELFF.

The chain joins TRBV3-1 (or the pseudogene TRBV3-2) to TRBJ2-7; 14 positions match TRBD2. This CDR3 has 17 residues. Germline values: CDR1 LGHDT, CDR2 YNNKEL (reference sequence). V lost 2 bases to trimming and J lost 3 bases; unmatched junction nucleotides: 6. CDR3 bases: TGTGCCAGCAGCCAACCCGGACTAGCGGGGGGCCGCTACGAGCAGTACTTC. This codes for CASSQPGLAGGRYEQYF.

V gene TRBV27 combines with J gene TRBJ1-6; D is possibly TRBD1 (5 bases). Germline values: CDR1 MNHEY, CDR2 SMNVEV (reference sequence). The CDR3 totals 17 residues. Trimming took off 4 bases at V and 7 bases at J, with 20 bases between the two ends. As DNA, the CDR3 is TGTGCCAGCAGTTCCCGAGGGGCCCAACGGGGAAATTCACCCCTCCACTTT. It specifies CASSSRGAQRGNSPLHF.

The gene calls are TRBV5-5 and TRBJ1-6; no firm D call. The CDR3 length is 15 residues. Trimming took off 2 bases at V and 5 bases at J, with 11 bases between the two ends. Germline lookup yields CDR1 SGHKS and CDR2 YYEKEE (reference sequence). This CDR3 is CASSLGIGNNSPLHF. The CDR3, as DNA: TGTGCCAGCAGCTTAGGAATAGGGAATAATTCACCCCTCCACTTT.

This clone was recorded only once. This chain uses TRBV27 with TRBJ1-1; TRBD1 aligns across 7 bases. The CDR3 loop spans 15 amino acids. With V trimmed by 1 base and J by 4 bases, 6 bases remained unmatched. In germline, CDR1 is MNHEY, CDR2 SMNVEV (reference sequence). The CDR3 nucleotides read TGTGCCAGCAGTTTATTCCCTACAGGGGTCACTGAAGCTTTCTTT. It yields the protein CASSLFPTGVTEAFF.

This sequence joins TRBV27 and TRBJ1-1; no firm D call. V lost 3 bases and J 3 bases, leaving 8 bases between the germline ends. The CDR3 runs 13 residues. CDR1 and CDR2 from the germline V gene are MNHEY and SMNVEV (reference sequence). In DNA form, the CDR3 reads TGTGCCAGCAGTTTGGTGTCGGACACTGAAGCTTTCTTT. Translation: CASSLVSDTEAFF.

The V and J genes are TRBV10-3 and TRBJ1-3, with D possibly matching TRBD1 (5 bases). V lost 6 bases and J 0 bases, leaving 15 bases between the germline ends. Germline V gene data show CDR1 as ENHRY and CDR2 as SYGVKD. This CDR3 is 16 amino acids long. CDR3 protein: CAISKPGPRSGNTIYF. CDR3 sequence (DNA): TGTGCCATCAGCAAACCGGGACCGCGCTCTGGAAACACCATATATTTT.